These 15 T cell receptor beta chains originate from one sample sequenced in a study of blood T cell repertoires in COVID-19. The table came from immunoSEQ multiplex PCR; TCRdb's copy has only in-frame clones and leaves some out. The sample has more than 200,000 clones; 65% to 90% are singletons. The sample consisted of peripheral blood. The receptors shown here come from a man older than 75 with acute or convalescent COVID-19.

The chain uses TRBV3-1 (or the pseudogene TRBV3-2) and TRBJ1-5; D unclear. Germline V CDR1 and CDR2: LGHDT, YNNKEL (reference sequence). The V end was cut by 4 bases, the J end by 8 bases, with 9 bases between. This CDR3 is built from 12 residues. The CDR3 reads CASSPEREPQHF. DNA for the CDR3: TGTGCCAGCAGCCCCGAACGGGAGCCCCAGCATTTT.

This clone showed up just once. This chain links TRBV9 with TRBJ2-1; weak D call: TRBD1 (5 bases). Germline CDR1 reads SGDLS; CDR2 reads YYNGEE. V was trimmed by 2 bases and J by 4 bases, leaving 13 bases between them. CDR3 length: 15 residues. CDR3 sequence reads: CASSVGQGKYNEQFF. The CDR3 DNA is TGTGCCAGCAGCGTCGGGCAGGGAAAGTACAATGAGCAGTTCTTC.

The chain carries TRBV27 and TRBJ2-7, with D maybe TRBD2 (6 bases). The germline V gene has CDR1 MNHEY and CDR2 SMNVEV (reference sequence). The V end was cut by 6 bases, the J end by 5 bases, with 20 bases between. The CDR3 totals 15 residues. CDR3: CASSPLPGSLNEQYF. In nucleotides, the CDR3 is TGTGCCAGCAGCCCCTTGCCCGGGAGTTTGAACGAGCAGTACTTC.

V gene TRBV7-9 combines with J gene TRBJ1-5; D unclear. Trimming left V 3 bases short and J 1 base short, with 19 bases between. The CDR3 sequence is 18 residues long. The germline gives CDR1 SEHNR, CDR2 FQNEAQ (reference sequence). CDR3: CASSFRRWGGRSNQPQHF. DNA for the CDR3: TGTGCCAGCAGCTTCCGTAGGTGGGGAGGTCGAAGCAATCAGCCCCAGCATTTT.

The chain is built from TRBV18 and TRBJ2-3, with 8 bases that match TRBD1. The CDR3 extends over 16 amino acids. With 0 bases clipped from V and 4 bases from J, the junction kept 6 bases outside the gene matches. Germline V gives CDR1 KGHSH, CDR2 LQKENI. CDR3 DNA: TGTGCCAGCTCACCACCGGCAGGGGGCATTGCAGATACGCAGTATTTT. Protein sequence: CASSPPAGGIADTQYF.

The chain uses TRBV6-2 or TRBV6-3 and TRBJ1-5; 7 nucleotides align to TRBD1. Trimming at V came to 5 bases and at J to 4 bases, leaving 5 bases not matched to a gene. The CDR3 totals 14 residues. Germline CDR1 reads MNHEY; CDR2 reads SVGEGT. The DNA of the CDR3 is TGTGCCAGCAGTATAGACAGGGCAAATCAGCCCCAGCATTTT. Its translation is CASSIDRANQPQHF.

This chain joins TRBV5-4 and TRBJ1-2; D is ambiguous. Germline V gene data show CDR1 as SGHNT and CDR2 as YYREEE (reference sequence). Trimming cost V 1 base and J 1 base, with 14 bases left between them. This CDR3 spans 16 amino acids. In DNA form, the CDR3 reads TGTGCCAGCAGCTTGCACAGCCAACTTCTTAACTATGGCTACACCTTC. Encoded protein: CASSLHSQLLNYGYTF.

The rearrangement joins TRBV12-3 or TRBV12-4 to TRBJ2-4; a weak D match, TRBD1 (5 bases). The CDR3 is made up of 13 amino acids. Trimming removed 0 bases from V and 8 bases from J, with 8 bases in between. This CDR3 reads CASSLAGQHIQYF. The CDR3 DNA follows: TGTGCCAGCAGTTTAGCGGGGCAGCACATTCAGTACTTC.

The chain uses TRBV27 and TRBJ2-2; D is undetermined. The CDR3 totals 14 residues. CDR1 is MNHEY, CDR2 SMNVEV, per germline (reference sequence). V dropped 8 bases and J dropped 6 bases, with 16 bases sitting between them. CDR3 loop: CASWADGTPGELFF. The CDR3 region has the DNA TGTGCCAGCTGGGCAGACGGAACCCCCGGGGAGCTGTTTTTT.

This sequence joins TRBV24-1 and TRBJ2-7, with 11 bases that match TRBD2. Germline values: CDR1 KGHDR, CDR2 SFDVKD. V lost 5 bases, J lost 2 bases, and 7 bases stayed unmatched. This CDR3 region has 16 residues. The CDR3 reads CATSGELTSGTYEQYV. The CDR3 bases are TGTGCCACCAGTGGGGAACTGACTAGCGGGACCTACGAGCAGTACGTC.

V and J are TRBV10-2 and TRBJ1-2; 9 positions match TRBD1. Trimming removed 3 bases from V and 7 bases from J; junction bases left unmatched: 3. The CDR3 length is 13 residues. CDR1 is WSHSY, CDR2 SAAADI, per germline. The CDR3 reads CASSDTGGFGYTF. The CDR3 DNA reads as TGCGCCAGCAGTGACACAGGGGGCTTTGGCTACACCTTC.

This chain joins TRBV12-3 or TRBV12-4 and TRBJ2-7; a weak D match, TRBD1 (5 bases). V shed 3 bases and J shed 6 bases, with 12 bases lying between them. The CDR3 length is 13 residues. CDR3 in amino acids: CASSLVRVSEQYF. In DNA form, the CDR3 reads TGTGCCAGCAGTTTGGTCAGGGTGAGCGAGCAGTACTTC.

The chain employs TRBV6-5 and TRBJ1-5; D may be TRBD1 (6 bases). The V and J ends lost 6 bases and 1 base respectively, with 13 bases between them. CDR1 and CDR2 from the germline V gene are MNHEY and SVGAGI. The CDR3 extends over 15 amino acids. The chain's CDR3 is CASSREGGSNQPQHF. The CDR3 nucleotides read TGTGCCAGCAGCAGGGAGGGGGGGAGCAATCAGCCCCAGCATTTT.

V is TRBV24-1 and J is TRBJ1-5; D may be TRBD1 (5 bases). Germline V lookup: CDR1 KGHDR, CDR2 SFDVKD. Trimming removed 5 bases from V and 4 bases from J, with 17 bases in between. This CDR3 has 16 amino acids. As DNA, the CDR3 is TGTGCCACCAGTGGGGAGGGGTCGAACGCTAATCAGCCCCAGCATTTT. Its translation is CATSGEGSNANQPQHF.

The rearrangement joins TRBV24-1 to TRBJ2-2, with D possibly TRBD2 on 6 matching bases. V was cut by 7 bases and J by 3 bases, with 11 bases left in between. CDR1 and CDR2 (germline): KGHDR, SFDVKD. The CDR3 extends over 14 amino acids. The CDR3 region is CATSGSSYTGELFF. The CDR3 DNA reads as TGTGCCACCAGCGGGAGTTCGTACACCGGGGAGCTGTTTTTT.